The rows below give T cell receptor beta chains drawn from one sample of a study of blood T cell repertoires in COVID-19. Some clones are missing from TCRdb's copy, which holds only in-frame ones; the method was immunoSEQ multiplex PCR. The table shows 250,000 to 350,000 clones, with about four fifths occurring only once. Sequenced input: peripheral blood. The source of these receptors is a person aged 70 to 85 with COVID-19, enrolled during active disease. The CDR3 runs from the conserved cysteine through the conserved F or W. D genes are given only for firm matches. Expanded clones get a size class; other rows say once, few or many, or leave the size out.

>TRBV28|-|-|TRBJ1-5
CASSLLYQPQHF
TGTGCCAGCAGTTTACTCTATCAGCCCCAGCATTTT
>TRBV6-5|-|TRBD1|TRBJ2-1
CASRTGANSYNEQFF
TGTGCCAGCAGAACAGGGGCCAACTCCTACAATGAGCAGTTCTTC
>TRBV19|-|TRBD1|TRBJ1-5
CASRPNRDRARQPQHF
TGTGCCAGTAGGCCTAACCGGGACAGGGCCCGTCAGCCCCAGCATTTT
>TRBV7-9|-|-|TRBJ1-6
CAGHTGSKRSPLHF
TGTGCCGGACACACAGGGTCAAAGAGGTCACCCCTCCACTTT
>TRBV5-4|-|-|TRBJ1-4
CASSYNRGKLFF
TGTGCCAGCAGCTATAACCGGGGAAAACTGTTTTTT
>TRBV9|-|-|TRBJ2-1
CASSQVGRSHEQFF
TGTGCCAGCAGCCAGGTGGGGAGGAGCCATGAGCAGTTCTTC
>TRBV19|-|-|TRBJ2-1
CASLQGGLPYNEQFF
TGTGCCAGCCTACAGGGAGGGCTACCTTACAATGAGCAGTTCTTC
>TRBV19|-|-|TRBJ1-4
CASSIDPAGNNEKLFF
TGTGCCAGTAGTATAGATCCGGCAGGAAATAATGAAAAACTGTTTTTT
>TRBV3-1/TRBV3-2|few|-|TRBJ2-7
CASSQAPRYEQYF
TGTGCCAGCAGCCAAGCCCCGCGGTACGAGCAGTACTTC
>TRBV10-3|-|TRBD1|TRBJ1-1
CAISFSTGMDTEAFF
TGTGCCATCAGTTTCTCGACAGGGATGGACACTGAAGCTTTCTTT
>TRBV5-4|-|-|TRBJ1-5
CASSAGLGPQHF
TGTGCCAGCAGCGCGGGTCTAGGGCCCCAGCATTTT
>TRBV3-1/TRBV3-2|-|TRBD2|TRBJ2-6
CASSQGLAGNSGANVLTF
TGTGCCAGCAGCCAAGGACTAGCGGGGAACTCTGGGGCCAACGTCCTGACTTTC
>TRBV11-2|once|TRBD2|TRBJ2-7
CASLKGGPQQYF
TGTGCCAGCCTAAAGGGAGGGCCTCAGCAGTACTTC
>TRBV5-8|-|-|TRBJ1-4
CASSLEGRGAAEKLFF
TGTGCCAGCAGCTTGGAGGGCAGGGGTGCAGCTGAAAAACTGTTTTTT
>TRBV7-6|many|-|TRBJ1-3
CASSARSSGNTIYF
TGTGCCAGCAGCGCTCGCAGCTCTGGAAACACCATATATTTT
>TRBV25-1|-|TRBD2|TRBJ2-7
CASSDSRTRIIYEQYF
TGTGCCAGCAGTGACTCGCGGACTAGGATTATCTACGAGCAGTACTTC
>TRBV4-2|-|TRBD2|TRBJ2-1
CASSLDPRSGSEQFF
TGTGCCAGCAGCCTCGACCCTCGGAGCGGGAGTGAGCAGTTCTTC
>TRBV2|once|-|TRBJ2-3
CASSRGLSTDTQYF
TGTGCCAGCAGTAGGGGACTGAGCACAGATACGCAGTATTTT
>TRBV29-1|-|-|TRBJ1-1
CSDGDTARGEAFF
TGCAGCGATGGGGACACGGCTAGGGGAGAAGCTTTCTTT
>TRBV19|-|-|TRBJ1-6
CASSIEGTSWNSPLHF
TGTGCCAGTAGTATAGAAGGGACTTCATGGAATTCACCCCTCCACTTT
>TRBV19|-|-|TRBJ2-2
CASSGGYRRAGELFF
TGTGCCAGTAGTGGAGGCTACCGGAGGGCCGGGGAGCTGTTTTTT
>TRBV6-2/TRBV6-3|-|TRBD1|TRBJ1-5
CASSDRDSEPQHF
TGTGCCAGCAGCGACAGGGATTCGGAGCCCCAGCATTTT
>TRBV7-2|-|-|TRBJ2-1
CASSPTPRGLGEQFF
TGTGCCAGCAGCCCCACCCCGCGGGGCCTAGGGGAGCAGTTCTTC
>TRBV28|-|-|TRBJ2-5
CASSLYQGAGGYQETQYF
TGTGCCAGCAGTTTATATCAGGGGGCGGGAGGGTACCAAGAGACCCAGTACTTC
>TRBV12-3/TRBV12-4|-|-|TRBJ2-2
CASSSGPHRELFF
TGTGCCAGCAGTTCTGGGCCCCACCGGGAGCTGTTTTTT
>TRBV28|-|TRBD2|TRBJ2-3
CASRPSIAGGPGTQYF
TGTGCCAGCAGACCCTCTATAGCGGGAGGGCCGGGGACGCAGTATTTT
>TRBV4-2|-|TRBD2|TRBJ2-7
CASSQEGLAFKNYEQYF
TGTGCCAGCAGCCAAGAGGGACTAGCGTTTAAAAACTACGAGCAGTACTTC
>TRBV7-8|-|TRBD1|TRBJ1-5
CASSLDAGQGGYSNQPQHF
TGTGCCAGCAGCTTAGACGCCGGACAGGGGGGTTATAGCAATCAGCCCCAGCATTTT
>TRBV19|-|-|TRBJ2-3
CASSITGKTGFSTDTQYF
TGTGCCAGTAGTATAACTGGCAAAACAGGGTTTAGCACAGATACGCAGTATTTT
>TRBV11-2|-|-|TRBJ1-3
CASSQGVNSGNTIYF
TGTGCCAGCAGCCAAGGAGTTAACTCTGGAAACACCATATATTTT
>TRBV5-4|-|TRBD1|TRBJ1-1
CASSPPGQGLRVVNTEAFF
TGTGCCAGCAGCCCCCCGGGACAGGGTCTAAGGGTAGTGAACACTGAAGCTTTCTTT
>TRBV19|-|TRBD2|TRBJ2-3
CASSRLLLAGETDTQYF
TGTGCCAGTAGCCGACTTCTCCTAGCGGGAGAGACAGATACGCAGTATTTT
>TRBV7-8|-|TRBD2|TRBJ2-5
CASSLGWTSFTQYF
TGTGCCAGCAGCTTAGGGTGGACTAGTTTCACCCAGTACTTC
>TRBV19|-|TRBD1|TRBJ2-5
CASSTGTGAQQETQYF
TGTGCCAGTAGTACCGGGACAGGGGCCCAGCAAGAGACCCAGTACTTC
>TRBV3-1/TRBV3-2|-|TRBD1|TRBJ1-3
CASSNVNRGSGNTIYF
TGTGCCAGCAGTAACGTAAACAGGGGCTCTGGAAACACCATATATTTT
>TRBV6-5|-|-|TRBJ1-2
CASSLRGLYGYTF
TGTGCCAGCAGTTTACGTGGCCTTTATGGCTACACCTTC
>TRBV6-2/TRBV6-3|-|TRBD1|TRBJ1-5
CASSPRGLGNQPQHF
TGTGCCAGCAGTCCCAGGGGGCTAGGCAATCAGCCCCAGCATTTT
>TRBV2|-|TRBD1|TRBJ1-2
CASRGRDRLNYGYTF
TGTGCCAGCAGAGGCCGGGACAGACTAAACTATGGCTACACCTTC
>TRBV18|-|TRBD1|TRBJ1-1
CASSRTGTGGLSTEAFF
TGTGCCAGCTCCCGGACCGGGACAGGGGGACTGAGCACTGAAGCTTTCTTT
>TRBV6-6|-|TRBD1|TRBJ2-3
CASSYPGQGITDTQYF
TGTGCCAGCAGTTACCCGGGACAGGGAATCACAGATACGCAGTATTTT
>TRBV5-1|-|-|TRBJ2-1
CASSGGLGSYNEQFF
TGCGCCAGCAGCGGGGGGTTGGGCTCCTACAATGAGCAGTTCTTC
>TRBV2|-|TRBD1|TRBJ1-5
CASTATGGNQPQHF
TGTGCCAGCACTGCGACAGGGGGAAATCAGCCCCAGCATTTT
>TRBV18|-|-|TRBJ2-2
CASSRLQGLTGELFF
TGTGCCAGCTCACGACTACAGGGTTTGACCGGGGAGCTGTTTTTT
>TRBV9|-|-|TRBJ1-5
CASSVSGLSNQPQHF
TGTGCCAGCAGCGTTAGTGGTCTCAGCAATCAGCCCCAGCATTTT
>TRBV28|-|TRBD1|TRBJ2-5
CASSSRTGGGETQYF
TGTGCCAGCAGTTCTCGGACAGGGGGCGGAGAGACCCAGTACTTC
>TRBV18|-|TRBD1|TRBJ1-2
CASSPSLSSSGQPSNYGYTF
TGTGCCAGCTCACCTTCTCTAAGTTCTTCGGGACAGCCATCTAACTATGGCTACACCTTC
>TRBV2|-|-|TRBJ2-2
CASSDIGHSTGELFF
TGTGCCAGCAGTGATATCGGACATAGCACCGGGGAGCTGTTTTTT
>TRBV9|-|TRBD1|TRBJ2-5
CASSPRQGVGETQYF
TGTGCCAGCAGCCCAAGACAGGGGGTTGGCGAGACCCAGTACTTC
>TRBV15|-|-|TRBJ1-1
CATSRLGGGNTEAFF
TGTGCCACCAGCAGGCTGGGGGGGGGAAACACTGAAGCTTTCTTT
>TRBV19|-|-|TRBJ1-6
CATWPGYNSPLHF
TGTGCCACCTGGCCGGGCTATAATTCACCCCTCCACTTT
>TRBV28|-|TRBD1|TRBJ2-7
CASSMTGGREEQYF
TGTGCCAGCAGTATGACAGGGGGCCGGGAGGAGCAGTACTTC
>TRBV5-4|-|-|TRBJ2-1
CASSKKVPGRDNEQFF
TGTGCCAGCAGCAAGAAGGTGCCGGGTCGAGACAATGAGCAGTTCTTC
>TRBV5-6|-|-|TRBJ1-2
CASSPGSRVGGYTF
TGTGCCAGCAGCCCCGGGAGCCGGGTTGGTGGCTACACCTTC
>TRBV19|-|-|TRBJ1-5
CASTASGARQPQHF
TGTGCCAGTACCGCTTCAGGGGCCCGTCAGCCCCAGCATTTT